This T cell receptor (beta chain) was found in a study of blood T cell repertoires in COVID-19 (dated by TCRdb to 2018 to 2021). Some background on the complete study: The collaborator samples originated in the United States, Italy and Spain and spanned the acute and convalescent phases of COVID-19. The material from the prospective study consisted of cDNA or gDNA derived from T cells, B-cell-depleted T cells, or PBMCs. Subjects who had been exposed to COVID-19, were actively infected with it, or had recovered from it provided the deeply sampled blood TCRbeta repertoires that made up the dataset. A freely available public database, intended as a resource for researchers studying the immune response to SARS-CoV-2, is where the repertoires were released. Samples were obtained from the ongoing ImmuneRACE study (first 160 participants) and from about 1,300 subjects provided by 6 global collaborators. A de-identified subject ID, COVID-19 status, age in years and sex were almost always included in the sample metadata. HLA class I and class II types, where available, came from metadata supplied by the sample provider rather than from assay-based typing. Here is what the overall study found, with its caveats: Clinical and demographic metadata were provided uncurated, with the amount varying by source and participant.

Comments on this clone: Its antigen target is currently unknown. The sample holds no much larger clone one base away, and base qualities are not on file.

The immunoSEQ Assay, a bias-controlled multiplex PCR, was used to amplify TCRbeta CDR3 regions from genomic DNA. The source study handled its data this way. The number of nucleated cells in each sample was estimated by amplification of reference gene primers within the assay. To quantify the absolute abundance of each unique TCRbeta CDR3 rearrangement, sequence reads were collapsed and filtered. For each sample, productive Simpson clonality was calculated as the square root of Simpson's diversity index over productive rearrangements. Held by TCRdb, this immuneACCESS table contains in-frame sequences only and omits some clones. Under half of the omission traces to an unresolved V gene where checked; the cause of the rest is unknown. V and J calls and clone size are copied from that table; D and trimming were computed from the DNA. The sample data list some 280,000 clones, and 86% of these were observed just once. About 3% of the sample is taken by the ten largest.

The collaborating institutions used their own protocols to collect whole blood in K2EDTA tubes. For TCRbeta analysis, collaborators shipped samples as frozen whole blood, isolated PBMCs, or DNA extracted from either of those sample types. This TCR came from a woman in her twenties or thirties with active or convalescent COVID-19. Sequencing input: peripheral blood.

The CDR3 amino acid sequence is: CASSLGGGKNNEQFF. The nucleotides read TGTGCCAGCAGTTTAGGCGGGGGGAAAAACAATGAGCAGTTCTTC. The V and J segments used are TRBV6-2 or TRBV6-3 and TRBJ2-1, with TRBD2 identical over 8 junction bases. The CDR3 goes from the cysteine to the phenylalanine over 15 residues. Of the read, only the CDR3 DNA is kept; its 45 bases are in frame from base 1. CDR1 and CDR2, per the germline V gene, are MNHEY and SVGEGT. V trim: 4 bases; J trim: 5 bases; unmatched bases: 7.